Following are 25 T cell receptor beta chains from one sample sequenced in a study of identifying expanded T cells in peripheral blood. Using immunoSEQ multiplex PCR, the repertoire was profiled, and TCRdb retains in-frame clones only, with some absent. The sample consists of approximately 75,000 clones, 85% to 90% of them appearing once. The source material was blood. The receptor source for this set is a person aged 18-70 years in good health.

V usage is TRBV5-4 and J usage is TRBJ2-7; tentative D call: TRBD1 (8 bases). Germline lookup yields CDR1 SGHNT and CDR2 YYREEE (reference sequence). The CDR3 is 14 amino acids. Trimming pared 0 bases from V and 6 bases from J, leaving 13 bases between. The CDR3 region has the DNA TGTGCCAGCAGCTTGGAACACAGGGGGGGCGAGCAGTACTTC. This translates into CASSLEHRGGEQYF. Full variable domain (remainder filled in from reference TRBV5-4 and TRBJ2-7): ETGVTQSPTHLIKTRGQQVTLRCSSQSGHNTVSWYQQALGQGPQFIFQYYREEENGRGNFPPRFSGLQFPNYSSELNVNALELDDSALYLCASSLEHRGGEQYFGPGTRLTVT.

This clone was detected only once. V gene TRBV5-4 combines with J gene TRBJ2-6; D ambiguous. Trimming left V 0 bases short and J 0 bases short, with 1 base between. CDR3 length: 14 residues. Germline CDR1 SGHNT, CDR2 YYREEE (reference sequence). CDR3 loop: CASSLASGANVLTF. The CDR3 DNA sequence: TGTGCCAGCAGCTTGGCCTCTGGGGCCAACGTCCTGACTTTC.

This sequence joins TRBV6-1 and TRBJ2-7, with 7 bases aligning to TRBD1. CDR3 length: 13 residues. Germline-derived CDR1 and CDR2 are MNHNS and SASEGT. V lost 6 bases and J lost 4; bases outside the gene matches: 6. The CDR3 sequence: CASSRDREYEQYF. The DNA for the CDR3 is TGTGCCAGCAGCCGAGACAGGGAATACGAGCAGTACTTC.

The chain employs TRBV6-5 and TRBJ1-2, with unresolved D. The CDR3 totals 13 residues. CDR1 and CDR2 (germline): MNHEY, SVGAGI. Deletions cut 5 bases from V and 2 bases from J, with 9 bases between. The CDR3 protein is CASSPGPNYGYTF. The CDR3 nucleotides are TGTGCCAGCAGTCCGGGTCCCAACTATGGCTACACCTTC.

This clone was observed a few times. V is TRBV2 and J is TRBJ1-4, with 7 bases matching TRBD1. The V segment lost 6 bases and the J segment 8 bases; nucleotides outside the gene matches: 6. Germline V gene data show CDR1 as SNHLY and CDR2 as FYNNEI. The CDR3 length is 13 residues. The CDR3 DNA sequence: TGTGCCAGCAGAGGACAGGCACGGGAAAAACTGTTTTTT. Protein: CASRGQAREKLFF.

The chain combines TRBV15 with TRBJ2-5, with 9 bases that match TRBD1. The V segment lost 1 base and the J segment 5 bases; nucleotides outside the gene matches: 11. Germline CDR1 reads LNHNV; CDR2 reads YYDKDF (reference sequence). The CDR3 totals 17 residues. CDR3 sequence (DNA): TGTGCCACCAGCAGAGCCCAGGGGGGACAGGGTGGGGAGACCCAGTACTTC. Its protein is CATSRAQGGQGGETQYF.

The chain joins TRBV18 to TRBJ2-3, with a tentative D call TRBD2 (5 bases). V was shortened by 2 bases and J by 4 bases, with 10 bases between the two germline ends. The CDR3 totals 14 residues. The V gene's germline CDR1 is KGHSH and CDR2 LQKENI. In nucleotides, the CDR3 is TGTGCCAGCTCACCAGGGCTAGCCGCAGATACGCAGTATTTT. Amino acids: CASSPGLAADTQYF.

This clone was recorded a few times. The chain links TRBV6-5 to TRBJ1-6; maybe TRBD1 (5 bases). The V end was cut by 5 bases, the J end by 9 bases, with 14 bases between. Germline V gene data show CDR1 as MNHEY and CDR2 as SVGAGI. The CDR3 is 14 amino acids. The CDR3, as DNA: TGTGCCAGCAGTGAGACAGTCTTCGGTTCACCCCTCCACTTT. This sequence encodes CASSETVFGSPLHF.

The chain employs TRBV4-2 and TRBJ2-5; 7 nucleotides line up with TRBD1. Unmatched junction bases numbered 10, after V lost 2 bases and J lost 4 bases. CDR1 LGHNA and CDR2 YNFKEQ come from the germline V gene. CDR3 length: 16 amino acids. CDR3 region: CASSQSTGDLRETQYF. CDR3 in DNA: TGTGCCAGCAGCCAATCAACAGGGGACCTAAGAGAGACCCAGTACTTC.

CDR3 bases: TGTGCCAGCACCCAACCGGGCGGGGGCTACAATGAGCAGTTCTTC. This sequence encodes CASTQPGGGYNEQFF. V and J are TRBV21-1 and TRBJ2-1; the table names TRBD2, a call not compared with the DNA. TRBV21-1 is a documented pseudogene. This CDR3 comprises 15 residues.

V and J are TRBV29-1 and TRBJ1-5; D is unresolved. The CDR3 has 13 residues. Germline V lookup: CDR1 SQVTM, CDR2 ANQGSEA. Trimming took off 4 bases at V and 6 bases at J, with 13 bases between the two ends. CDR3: CSVAGFFGQPQHF. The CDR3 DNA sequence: TGCAGCGTTGCTGGGTTTTTTGGTCAGCCCCAGCATTTT.

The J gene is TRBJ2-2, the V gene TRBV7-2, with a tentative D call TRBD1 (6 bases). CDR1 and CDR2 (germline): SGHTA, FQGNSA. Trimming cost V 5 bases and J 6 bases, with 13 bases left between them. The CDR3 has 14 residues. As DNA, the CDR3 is TGTGCCAGCAGCCCGGACAGCCAGCCCGGGGAGCTGTTTTTT. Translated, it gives CASSPDSQPGELFF.

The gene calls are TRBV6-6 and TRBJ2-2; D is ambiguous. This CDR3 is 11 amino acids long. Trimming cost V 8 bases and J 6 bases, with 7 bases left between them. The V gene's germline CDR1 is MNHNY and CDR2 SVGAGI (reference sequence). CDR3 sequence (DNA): TGTGCCAGCCCAACCCCCGGGGAGCTGTTTTTT. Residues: CASPTPGELFF.

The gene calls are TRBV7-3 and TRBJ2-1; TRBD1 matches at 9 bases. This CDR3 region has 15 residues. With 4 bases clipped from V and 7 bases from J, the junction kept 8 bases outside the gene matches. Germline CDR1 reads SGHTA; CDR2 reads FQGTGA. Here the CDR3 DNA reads TGTGCCAGCAGCTCATCGACAGGGGGTTTAAATGAGCAGTTCTTC. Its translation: CASSSSTGGLNEQFF.

DNA of the CDR3: TGTGCCACCAGCCAAGGGGGGGGAAAAAGCTCCTACGAGCAGTACTTC. Protein: CATSQGGGKSSYEQYF. The chain recombines TRBV15 with TRBJ2-5; D might be TRBD2 (7 bases). The DNA end favors TRBJ2-7, so the J call may be wrong. The CDR3 covers 16 residues. CDR1 is LNHNV and CDR2 is YYDKDF in the germline V gene (reference sequence).

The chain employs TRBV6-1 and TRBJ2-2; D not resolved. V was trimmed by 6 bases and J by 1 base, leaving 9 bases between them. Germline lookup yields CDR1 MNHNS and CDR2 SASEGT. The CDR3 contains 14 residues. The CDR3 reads CASRIEVNTGELFF. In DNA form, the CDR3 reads TGTGCCAGCAGAATTGAAGTGAACACCGGGGAGCTGTTTTTT.

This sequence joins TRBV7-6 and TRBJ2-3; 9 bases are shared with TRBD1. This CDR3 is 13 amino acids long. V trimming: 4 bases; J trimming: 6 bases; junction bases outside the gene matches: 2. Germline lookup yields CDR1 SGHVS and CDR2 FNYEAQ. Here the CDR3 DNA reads TGTGCCAGCAGCTGGGGACAGGGTGATACGCAGTATTTT. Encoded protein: CASSWGQGDTQYF. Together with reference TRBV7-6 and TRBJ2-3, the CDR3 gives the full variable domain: GAGVSQSPRYKVTKRGQDVALRCDPISGHVSLYWYRQALGQGPEFLTYFNYEAQQDKSGLPNDRFSAERPEGSISTLTIQRTEQRDSAMYRCASSWGQGDTQYFGPGTRLTVL.

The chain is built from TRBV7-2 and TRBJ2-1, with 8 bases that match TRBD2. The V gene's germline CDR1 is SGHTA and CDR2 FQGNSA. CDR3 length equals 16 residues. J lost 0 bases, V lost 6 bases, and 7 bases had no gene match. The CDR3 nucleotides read TGTGCCAGCAGGGTAGGCGGGGGGAGCTCCTACAATGAGCAGTTCTTC. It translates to CASRVGGGSSYNEQFF. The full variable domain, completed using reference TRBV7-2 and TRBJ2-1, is GAGVSQSPSNKVTEKGKDVELRCDPISGHTALYWYRQSLGQGLEFLIYFQGNSAPDKSGLPSDRFSAERTGGSVSTLTIQRTQQEDSAVYLCASRVGGGSSYNEQFFGPGTRLTVL.

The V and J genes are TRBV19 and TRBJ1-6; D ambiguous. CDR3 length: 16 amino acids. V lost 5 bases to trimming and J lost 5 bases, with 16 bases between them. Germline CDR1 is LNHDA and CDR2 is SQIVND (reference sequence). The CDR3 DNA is TGTGCCAGTAGTCAGTCCGGGCCTTCGAATAATTCACCCCTCCACTTT. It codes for CASSQSGPSNNSPLHF.

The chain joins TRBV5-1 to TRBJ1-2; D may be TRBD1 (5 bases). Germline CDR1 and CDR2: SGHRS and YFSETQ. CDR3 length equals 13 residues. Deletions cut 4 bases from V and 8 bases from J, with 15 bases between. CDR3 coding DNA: TGCGCCAGCAGCGGGACCCTCGACAGCGGCTACACCTTC. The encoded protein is CASSGTLDSGYTF.

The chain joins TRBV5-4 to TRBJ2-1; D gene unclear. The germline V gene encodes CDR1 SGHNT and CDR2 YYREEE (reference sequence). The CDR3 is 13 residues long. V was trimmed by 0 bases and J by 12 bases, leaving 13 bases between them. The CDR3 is CASSLASVGAQFF. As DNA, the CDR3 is TGTGCCAGCAGCTTGGCCTCCGTCGGTGCGCAGTTCTTC.

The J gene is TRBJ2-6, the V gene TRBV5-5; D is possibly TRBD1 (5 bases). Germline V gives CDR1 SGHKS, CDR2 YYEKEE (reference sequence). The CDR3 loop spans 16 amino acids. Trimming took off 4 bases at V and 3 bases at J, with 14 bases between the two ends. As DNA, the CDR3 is TGTGCCAGCAGCCCCATGGCCAGGGATGGGGCCAACGTCCTGACTTTC. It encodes CASSPMARDGANVLTF.

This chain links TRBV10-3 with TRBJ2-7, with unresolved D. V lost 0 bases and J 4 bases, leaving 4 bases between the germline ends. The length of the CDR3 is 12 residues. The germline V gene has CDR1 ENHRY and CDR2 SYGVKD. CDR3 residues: CAISESSYEQYF. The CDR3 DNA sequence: TGTGCCATCAGTGAGTCTTCGTACGAGCAGTACTTC.

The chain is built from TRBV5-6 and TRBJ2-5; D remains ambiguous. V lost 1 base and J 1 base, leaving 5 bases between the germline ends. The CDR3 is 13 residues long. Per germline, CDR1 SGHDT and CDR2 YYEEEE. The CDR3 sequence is CASSLSPQETQYF. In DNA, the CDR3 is TGTGCCAGCAGCTTGTCCCCCCAAGAGACCCAGTACTTC.

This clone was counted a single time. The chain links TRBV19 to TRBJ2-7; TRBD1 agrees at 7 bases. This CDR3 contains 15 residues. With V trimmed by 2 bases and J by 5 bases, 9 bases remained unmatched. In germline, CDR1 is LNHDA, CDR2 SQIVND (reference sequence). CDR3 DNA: TGTGCCAGTAGTATACTTCAGACAGGGCCCCACGAGCAGTACTTC. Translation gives CASSILQTGPHEQYF.